This TCR beta chain derives from a study of blood T cell repertoires in COVID-19. Study details: Sites across the United States, Italy and Spain contributed samples from acute and convalescent COVID-19. Sources were T cells, B-cell-depleted T cells, or PBMCs; the material itself was cDNA or gDNA.

Seattle patients were enrolled while actively infected and followed longitudinally. Germline V gene sequence: CDR1 KGHSH, CDR2 LQKENI. With 4 bases clipped from V and 0 bases from J, the junction kept 6 bases outside the gene matches. The CDR3 runs to 16 residues. Per the study methods: Reference gene primer amplification in the assay estimated nucleated cell counts. The repertoire was sequenced with immunoSEQ multiplex PCR; TCRdb's copy has only in-frame clones and lacks some. V, J and clone size were drawn from that table, and D and trimming were deduced from the DNA. The table has over 100,000 clones, approximately 89% seen once.

The specimen sequenced was peripheral blood. This sequence joins TRBV18 and TRBJ2-1, with 7 bases that match TRBD2. This clonotype originated in a woman in her sixties or seventies with COVID-19, enrolled during active disease. This CDR3 reads CASSHRDYSSYNEQFF. CDR3 sequence (DNA): TGTGCCAGCTCACACCGGGACTACAGCTCCTACAATGAGCAGTTCTTC. The variable domain in full, completed from reference TRBV18 and TRBJ2-1, reads NAGVMQNPRHLVRRRGQEARLRCSPMKGHSHVYWYRQLPEEGLKFMVYLQKENIIDESGMPKERFSAEFPKEGPSILRIQQVVRGDSAAYFCASSHRDYSSYNEQFFGPGTRLTVL.